This passage covers 32 T cell receptor beta chains from one sample sequenced in a study of control samples from healthy donors and cancer patients. Profiling relied on immunoSEQ multiplex PCR, and the TCRdb table lists in-frame clones only, not all of them. The table records 89,000 or so clones, more than 75% of them present only once. The specimen sequenced was blood. The receptor source for this set is a man aged 45-65 years in good health.

This chain connects TRBV6-5 to TRBJ1-2; D unresolved. Trimming removed 3 bases at V and 1 base at J, with 6 bases between. The length of the CDR3 is 13 residues. From germline, CDR1 is MNHEY and CDR2 SVGAGI. In DNA, the CDR3 is TGTGCCAGCAGTTATGACAATAACTATGGCTACACCTTC. It translates to CASSYDNNYGYTF.

This clone has just a few counts. This chain uses TRBV6-6 with TRBJ2-1, with 7 bases aligning to TRBD1. This CDR3 spans 16 amino acids. The trim removed 2 bases at V and 9 bases at J, leaving 13 bases unmatched. Germline V gives CDR1 MNHNY, CDR2 SVGAGI (reference sequence). The CDR3 loop reads CASSYPTGADYIEQFF. DNA for the CDR3: TGTGCCAGCAGTTACCCAACAGGGGCAGATTATATTGAGCAGTTCTTC.

V is TRBV27 and J is TRBJ1-1; TRBD1 matches at 11 bases. The junction had 9 bases not matched to a gene; V was cut back by 5 bases and J by 7 bases. Germline CDR1 reads MNHEY; CDR2 reads SMNVEV (reference sequence). The CDR3 is 15 amino acids. In DNA form, the CDR3 reads TGTGCCAGCAGTAGGACAGGGGGCGCGGTAAGTGAAGCTTTCTTT. This gives the protein CASSRTGGAVSEAFF.

The V call is TRBV12-3 or TRBV12-4, the J call TRBJ1-2; 9 nucleotides agree with TRBD1. The CDR3 is 13 amino acids. After removal of 5 bases from V and 5 bases from J, the junction contained 3 bases not matched to a gene. DNA for the CDR3: TGTGCCAGCAGTCGACAGGGGGGTTATGGCTACACCTTC. This encodes CASSRQGGYGYTF.

The chain couples TRBV24-1 to TRBJ2-3; maybe TRBD2 (6 bases). The CDR3 is made up of 16 amino acids. V lost 0 bases and J lost 2, with 11 bases in between. From germline, CDR1 is KGHDR and CDR2 SFDVKD. The CDR3 here is CATSDLPGRNTDTQYF. The CDR3 nucleotides read TGTGCCACCAGTGATTTGCCAGGGAGGAACACAGATACGCAGTATTTT.

The gene calls are TRBV11-3 and TRBJ2-1; 11 positions agree with TRBD2. The germline CDR1 and CDR2 sequences are SGHNT and YENEEA. The CDR3 totals 17 residues. V was pared by 4 bases and J by 4 bases, with 9 bases of the junction left unmatched. CDR3 residues: CASSSPSTSGGYNEQFF. CDR3 in DNA: TGTGCCAGCAGCTCTCCTAGTACTAGCGGGGGATACAATGAGCAGTTCTTC.

V and J are TRBV11-2 and TRBJ2-5; D remains ambiguous. Trimming took off 0 bases at V and 4 bases at J, with 9 bases between the two ends. Per germline, CDR1 SGHAT and CDR2 FQNNGV. CDR3 length: 14 amino acids. DNA for the CDR3: TGTGCCAGCAGCTTAGATGAGAGCACAGAGACCCAGTACTTC. Translating it yields CASSLDESTETQYF.

The chain carries TRBV2 and TRBJ2-5; 7 bases map to TRBD2. The CDR3 extends over 15 amino acids. After removal of 5 bases from V and 4 bases from J, the junction contained 10 bases not matched to a gene. Germline CDR1 SNHLY, CDR2 FYNNEI. Here the CDR3 reads CASSQDGGYLETQYF. The CDR3 DNA is TGTGCCAGCAGTCAGGACGGGGGGTACCTAGAGACCCAGTACTTC.

The chain recombines TRBV5-5 with TRBJ2-7, with TRBD1 as a possible D gene (6 bases). The CDR3 is made up of 13 amino acids. V gave up 4 bases and J gave up 1 base, with 9 bases separating them. CDR1 is SGHKS, CDR2 YYEKEE, per germline (reference sequence). The CDR3 loop reads CASSTTGSYEQYV. The CDR3 DNA is TGTGCCAGCAGCACTACAGGGTCCTACGAGCAGTACGTC.

The gene calls are TRBV10-3 and TRBJ2-3; no firm D call. Germline V gene data show CDR1 as ENHRY and CDR2 as SYGVKD. There are 14 residues in the CDR3. Trimming stripped 7 bases from V and 6 bases from J, with 17 bases between. The CDR3: CAITPAASTDTQYF. The CDR3, as DNA: TGTGCCATCACACCGGCGGCCTCGACGGATACGCAGTATTTT.

J is TRBJ1-1 and V is TRBV19, with unresolved D. The CDR3 runs 12 residues. CDR1 and CDR2 (germline): LNHDA, SQIVND (reference sequence). V shed 3 bases and J shed 9 bases, with 11 bases lying between them. CDR3 in DNA: TGTGCCAGTAGTATGGAGGGTTGGAAAGCTTTCTTT. Translated, it gives CASSMEGWKAFF. The entire variable domain, with the rest obtained from reference TRBV19 and TRBJ1-1, is as follows: DGGITQSPKYLFRKEGQNVTLSCEQNLNHDAMYWYRQDPGQGLRLIYYSQIVNDFQKGDIAEGYSVSREKKESFPLTVTSAQKNPTAFYLCASSMEGWKAFFGQGTRLTVV.

J is TRBJ1-1 and V is TRBV10-1; D is unresolved. V lost 4 bases, J lost 0 bases, and 9 bases lay in between. The CDR3 is 14 amino acids. Germline V CDR1 and CDR2: WNHNN, SYGVQD (reference sequence). The CDR3 sequence: CASSAHRLNTEAFF. The DNA for the CDR3 is TGCGCCAGCAGTGCTCATCGGTTGAACACTGAAGCTTTCTTT.

This sequence joins TRBV7-3 and TRBJ2-5; D is uncertain. The CDR3 contains 15 residues. The V end lost 1 base, the J end lost 1 base, and 10 bases lay between the germline ends. CDR1 SGHTA and CDR2 FQGTGA come from the germline V gene. The CDR3 sequence is CASSLSSTRQETQYF. The CDR3, as DNA: TGTGCCAGCAGCTTAAGTTCTACCCGCCAAGAGACCCAGTACTTC.

This chain connects TRBV5-1 to TRBJ1-3; D gene ambiguous. Trimming took off 2 bases at V and 0 bases at J, with 9 bases between the two ends. CDR3 length equals 15 residues. CDR1 is SGHRS and CDR2 is YFSETQ in the germline V gene. DNA for the CDR3: TGCGCCAGCAGCTTAAGATTTAGCTCTGGAAACACCATATATTTT. This encodes CASSLRFSSGNTIYF.

The chain couples TRBV11-3 to TRBJ2-2; possibly TRBD2 for D (6 bases). Germline CDR1 SGHNT, CDR2 YENEEA. Trimming cost V 1 base and J 1 base, with 10 bases left between them. The CDR3 consists of 16 residues. CDR3 loop: CASSLAVAVNTGELFF. The CDR3 coding sequence is TGTGCCAGCAGCTTAGCGGTAGCGGTGAACACCGGGGAGCTGTTTTTT.

The chain links TRBV4-3 to TRBJ2-1; the D is unclear. The CDR3 contains 15 residues. CDR1 and CDR2 from the germline V gene are LGHNA and YSLEER. V lost 0 bases, J lost 1 base, and 7 bases lay in between. This CDR3 is CASSQDEASYNEQFF. CDR3 DNA: TGCGCCAGCAGCCAAGATGAGGCTTCCTACAATGAGCAGTTCTTC.

This chain uses TRBV18 with TRBJ1-1; TRBD1 is a possible D gene (6 bases). Germline V gene data show CDR1 as KGHSH and CDR2 as LQKENI. This CDR3 spans 13 amino acids. The V end lost 6 bases, the J end lost 1 base, and 9 bases lay between the germline ends. The CDR3 DNA is TGTGCCAGCTCTCAAGGGGGGAACACTGAAGCTTTCTTT. It specifies CASSQGGNTEAFF.

The chain links TRBV19 to TRBJ2-5, with 10 bases that match TRBD1. The CDR3 covers 15 residues. J lost 5 bases, V lost 5 bases, and 8 bases had no gene match. In germline, CDR1 is LNHDA, CDR2 SQIVND (reference sequence). CDR3: CASSDFGTGVETQYF. The DNA of the CDR3 is TGTGCCAGTAGTGATTTCGGGACAGGGGTTGAGACCCAGTACTTC.

The chain recombines TRBV27 with TRBJ1-2, with D uncertain. The CDR3 spans 15 residues. The V gene lost 1 base and the J gene lost 4 bases, with 13 bases spanning the gap. CDR1 and CDR2 from the germline V gene are MNHEY and SMNVEV (reference sequence). The DNA of the CDR3 is TGTGCCAGCAGTTTATGGGGTAATACCCTCTATGGCTACACCTTC. This translates into CASSLWGNTLYGYTF.

This chain connects TRBV2 to TRBJ1-1; 8 nucleotides match TRBD1. CDR1 SNHLY and CDR2 FYNNEI come from the germline V gene. The CDR3 has 13 amino acids. V gave up 4 bases and J gave up 7 bases; unmatched junction bases: 5. Here the CDR3 reads CASSGPGQGEAFF. CDR3 coding DNA: TGTGCCAGCAGTGGGCCAGGACAGGGTGAAGCTTTCTTT.

The chain joins TRBV19 to TRBJ1-2; possible D gene TRBD1, 5 bases. This CDR3 spans 17 amino acids. Deletions cut 3 bases from V and 6 bases from J, with 23 bases between. Germline V gene data show CDR1 as LNHDA and CDR2 as SQIVND (reference sequence). The CDR3 DNA reads TGTGCCAGTAGTATGGTATCAGGGAATGTGCATGGAAATGGCTACACCTTC. Its protein is CASSMVSGNVHGNGYTF.

This clone has a handful of counts. The V gene is TRBV12-3 or TRBV12-4, the J gene TRBJ2-1; D perhaps matches TRBD1 (6 bases). The ends were cut back, 6 bases at V and 13 bases at J, with 16 bases in the middle. The CDR3 runs 12 residues. The DNA for the CDR3 is TGTGCCAGCAGGGGTGAGACAGGCCCTCAGTTCTTC. Its protein product is CASRGETGPQFF.

The gene calls are TRBV27 and TRBJ1-6; 7 nucleotides match TRBD1. Germline V gives CDR1 MNHEY, CDR2 SMNVEV (reference sequence). J lost 8 bases, V lost 5 bases, and 15 bases had no gene match. The CDR3 loop spans 17 amino acids. CDR3 nucleotide sequence: TGTGCCAGCAGTCTCGCCCGGACAGGTCTAAGCGATTCACCCCTCCACTTT. Translating gives CASSLARTGLSDSPLHF.

The table lists this clone with a few counts. V gene TRBV6-2 or TRBV6-3 combines with J gene TRBJ2-6, with 7 bases identical to TRBD1. With 6 bases clipped from V and 2 bases from J, the junction kept 1 base outside the gene matches. The CDR3 sequence is 14 residues long. Germline CDR1 reads MNHEY; CDR2 reads SVGEGT. The CDR3 sequence: CASSDRAGANVLTF. CDR3 DNA sequence: TGTGCCAGCAGCGACAGGGCTGGGGCCAACGTCCTGACTTTC.

The V call is TRBV24-1, the J call TRBJ2-1; D is ambiguous. V was cut by 3 bases and J by 4 bases, with 9 bases left in between. The CDR3 sequence is 14 residues long. Germline CDR1 is KGHDR and CDR2 is SFDVKD. Here the CDR3 DNA reads TGTGCCACCAGTGATCCGGACGGTTACAATGAGCAGTTCTTC. Its translation: CATSDPDGYNEQFF.

The CDR3 coding sequence is TGTGCCAGCTCACCTCTAGCGGGAGGTGGGAATGAGCAGTTCTTC. Its protein product is CASSPLAGGGNEQFF. V is TRBV18 and J is TRBJ2-1; 11 nucleotides line up with TRBD2. This CDR3 has 15 amino acids. In germline, CDR1 is KGHSH, CDR2 LQKENI. With V trimmed by 3 bases and J by 7 bases, 5 bases remained unmatched. Supplemented by reference TRBV18 and TRBJ2-1, the full variable domain reads NAGVMQNPRHLVRRRGQEARLRCSPMKGHSHVYWYRQLPEEGLKFMVYLQKENIIDESGMPKERFSAEFPKEGPSILRIQQVVRGDSAAYFCASSPLAGGGNEQFFGPGTRLTVL.

V gene TRBV9 combines with J gene TRBJ2-7; 7 bases agree with TRBD2. V shed 3 bases and J 2 bases; nucleotides not matched to a gene: 14. The CDR3 contains 17 residues. CDR1 is SGDLS, CDR2 YYNGEE, per germline. CDR3 amino acids: CASSGNSGSPLPYEQYF. The CDR3 DNA reads TGTGCCAGCAGCGGTAATAGCGGGTCCCCTCTCCCCTACGAGCAGTACTTC.

The V call is TRBV6-5, the J call TRBJ1-4; D ambiguous. V gave up 1 base and J gave up 0 bases, with 3 bases separating them. Germline V gene sequence: CDR1 MNHEY, CDR2 SVGAGI. The CDR3 is made up of 14 amino acids. CDR3 protein: CASSYLATNEKLFF. The CDR3 DNA reads TGTGCCAGCAGTTACTTGGCAACTAATGAAAAACTGTTTTTT.

V and J are TRBV19 and TRBJ1-4; D is perhaps TRBD1 (5 bases). From germline, CDR1 is LNHDA and CDR2 SQIVND (reference sequence). V was clipped by 3 bases and J by 8 bases, with 7 bases between them. The CDR3 consists of 12 residues. Here the CDR3 reads CASSMKGEKLFF. Here the CDR3 DNA reads TGTGCCAGTAGTATGAAGGGGGAAAAACTGTTTTTT.

This CDR3 reads CASSRRGAVGELFF. The CDR3 DNA reads as TGTGCCAGCAGCCGGAGGGGGGCTGTCGGGGAGCTGTTTTTT. The J gene is TRBJ2-2, the V gene TRBV3-1 (or the pseudogene TRBV3-2); D may correspond to TRBD1 or TRBD2 (6 bases each). The CDR3 has 14 amino acids. Germline values: CDR1 LGHDT, CDR2 YNNKEL (reference sequence). V was trimmed by 4 bases and J by 7 bases, leaving 13 bases between them.

This rearrangement joins TRBV7-9 to TRBJ2-2; 7 positions agree with TRBD1. Per the germline V gene, CDR1 is SEHNR and CDR2 is FQNEAQ (reference sequence). The ends lost 4 bases at V and 5 bases at J; junction bases unmatched: 7. The CDR3 spans 15 residues. CDR3 sequence (DNA): TGTGCCAGCAGCTACGACAGGGTCGCGACCGGGGAGCTGTTTTTT. Protein product: CASSYDRVATGELFF.

This clone was picked up one time. V is TRBV6-1 and J is TRBJ1-2; D unresolved. Germline V gives CDR1 MNHNS, CDR2 SASEGT. The CDR3 contains 13 residues. V was clipped by 3 bases and J by 6 bases, with 11 bases between them. The CDR3, as DNA: TGTGCCAGCAGTGATTCTCGGATCGATGGCTACACCTTC. Amino acid sequence: CASSDSRIDGYTF.